A single sample gave rise to the 30 T cell receptor beta chains below, sequenced in a study of blood T cell repertoires in COVID-19. This table comes from immunoSEQ multiplex PCR, and its TCRdb copy is limited to in-frame clones, with some not included. The sample holds 100,000 or so clones, 65% to 90% seen once. The specimen sequenced was peripheral blood. These receptors were taken from an elderly man with acute or convalescent COVID-19.

This chain joins TRBV28 and TRBJ1-4, with 9 bases lining up with TRBD1. The CDR3 has 15 residues. After removal of 5 bases from V and 6 bases from J, the junction contained 7 bases not matched to a gene. Germline V gene data show CDR1 as MDHEN and CDR2 as SYDVKM. This chain's CDR3 is CASSPETGGDEKLFF. CDR3 sequence (DNA): TGTGCCAGCAGTCCTGAGACAGGGGGGGATGAAAAACTGTTTTTT.

J is TRBJ1-2 and V is TRBV6-5; no reliable D call. The CDR3 spans 14 residues. Looked up from germline, CDR1 is MNHEY and CDR2 is SVGAGI. Trimming left V 5 bases short and J 0 bases short, with 10 bases between. Here the CDR3 reads CASSPYGTNYGYTF. The CDR3 coding sequence is TGTGCCAGCAGTCCCTACGGGACTAACTATGGCTACACCTTC.

This chain connects TRBV27 to TRBJ1-4, with TRBD1 matching over 8 bases. The germline gives CDR1 MNHEY, CDR2 SMNVEV (reference sequence). Germline trimming cut 0 bases from V and 10 bases from J; bases unmatched to any gene: 13. CDR3 size: 17 residues. The CDR3 DNA sequence: TGTGCCAGCAGTTTATCGCGACAGGGGCTAGGGGGAGGAAAACTGTTTTTT. Its protein product is CASSLSRQGLGGGKLFF. Full variable domain (rest looked up from reference TRBV27 and TRBJ1-4): EAQVTQNPRYLITVTGKKLTVTCSQNMNHEYMSWYRQDPGLGLRQIYYSMNVEVTDKGDVPEGYKVSRKEKRNFPLILESPSPNQTSLYFCASSLSRQGLGGGKLFFGSGTQLSVL.

The CDR3 is CASRPTGKGEQYF. The CDR3, as DNA: TGTGCCAGCAGACCTACAGGGAAAGGCGAGCAGTACTTC. The rearrangement links TRBV7-9 to TRBJ2-7, with D perhaps matching TRBD1 (6 bases). Germline loops: CDR1 SEHNR, CDR2 FQNEAQ (reference sequence). Trimming took 6 bases from V and 6 from J, leaving 15 bases between them. The CDR3 length is 13 residues.

This chain uses TRBV5-1 with TRBJ2-7; 7 bases fit TRBD2. The CDR3 runs to 16 residues. The junction had 7 bases not matched to a gene; V was cut back by 1 base and J by 0 bases. The germline CDR1 and CDR2 sequences are SGHRS and YFSETQ. This chain's CDR3 is CASSLTVSGGSYEQYF. The CDR3 DNA sequence: TGCGCCAGCAGCTTGACGGTGTCGGGAGGCTCCTACGAGCAGTACTTC. The variable domain in full, with the rest retrieved from reference TRBV5-1 and TRBJ2-7, is KAGVTQTPRYLIKTRGQQVTLSCSPISGHRSVSWYQQTPGQGLQFLFEYFSETQRNKGNFPGRFSGRQFSNSRSEMNVSTLELGDSALYLCASSLTVSGGSYEQYFGPGTRLTVT.

The chain joins TRBV5-1 to TRBJ1-1, with a tentative D call TRBD1 (6 bases). CDR1 is SGHRS and CDR2 is YFSETQ in the germline V gene. The CDR3 loop spans 15 amino acids. Trimming shortened V by 4 bases and J by 4 bases, and 17 bases separated the two germline ends. The CDR3 loop reads CASSRDTPRGTEAFF. The CDR3 DNA reads as TGCGCCAGCAGCAGGGACACTCCCAGGGGCACTGAAGCTTTCTTT.

V usage is TRBV5-1 and J usage is TRBJ2-5, with D unclear. The CDR3 has 13 residues. Trimming took off 1 base at V and 2 bases at J, with 6 bases between the two ends. Germline V gene sequence: CDR1 SGHRS, CDR2 YFSETQ. The CDR3 reads CASSLSFQETQYF. The CDR3 DNA follows: TGCGCCAGCAGCTTGTCTTTTCAAGAGACCCAGTACTTC. The full variable domain, rest sourced from reference TRBV5-1 and TRBJ2-5, is KAGVTQTPRYLIKTRGQQVTLSCSPISGHRSVSWYQQTPGQGLQFLFEYFSETQRNKGNFPGRFSGRQFSNSRSEMNVSTLELGDSALYLCASSLSFQETQYFGPGTRLLVL.

In its sample, this clone was seen once. The CDR3 loop is CASLRDRVGNTEAFF. In DNA form, the CDR3 reads TGTGCCAGTCTTCGGGACAGGGTTGGGAACACTGAAGCTTTCTTT. The J gene is TRBJ1-1, the V gene TRBV19, with TRBD1 matching 9 bases. The CDR3 sequence is 15 residues long. Germline CDR1 reads LNHDA; CDR2 reads SQIVND (reference sequence). After removal of 8 bases from V and 1 base from J, the junction contained 8 bases not matched to a gene.

The J gene is TRBJ2-7, the V gene TRBV11-2; D possibly corresponds to TRBD2 (5 bases). Germline CDR1 and CDR2: SGHAT and FQNNGV. Trimming shortened V by 4 bases and J by 5 bases, and 6 bases separated the two germline ends. The CDR3 is made up of 11 amino acids. CDR3 in amino acids: CASSSGNEQYF. The CDR3 region has the DNA TGTGCCAGCAGCTCCGGGAACGAGCAGTACTTC.

The J gene is TRBJ2-1, the V gene TRBV5-1; 12 nucleotides agree with TRBD2. The V gene end was trimmed by 4 bases and the J gene end by 10 bases; junction bases not matched to a gene: 9. The germline CDR1 and CDR2 sequences are SGHRS and YFSETQ. This CDR3 comprises 15 residues. CDR3 nucleotides: TGCGCCAGCAGCATTCGACTAGCGGGAGTACAGGAGCAGTTCTTC. As protein: CASSIRLAGVQEQFF.

The V and J genes are TRBV3-1 (or the pseudogene TRBV3-2) and TRBJ1-1; D is perhaps TRBD1 (5 bases). Germline CDR1 and CDR2: LGHDT and YNNKEL (reference sequence). The V and J ends lost 0 bases and 5 bases respectively, with 13 bases between them. The CDR3 has 15 amino acids. CDR3 DNA: TGTGCCAGCAGCCAAGATCGATCGGAGGGGACTGAAGCTTTCTTT. This gives the protein CASSQDRSEGTEAFF.

The chain links TRBV3-1 (or the pseudogene TRBV3-2) to TRBJ2-2, with 13 bases aligning to TRBD2. The germline CDR1 and CDR2 sequences are LGHDT and YNNKEL (reference sequence). The V and J ends lost 2 bases and 7 bases, in that order; junction bases with no gene match: 7. This CDR3 has 17 residues. The chain's CDR3 is CASSQFLGLAGFGELFF. The CDR3, as DNA: TGTGCCAGCAGCCAATTTCTGGGACTAGCGGGATTCGGGGAGCTGTTTTTT.

This chain links TRBV7-9 with TRBJ1-1; TRBD1 is a possible D gene (5 bases). The CDR3 contains 14 residues. Germline V lookup: CDR1 SEHNR, CDR2 FQNEAQ (reference sequence). Trimming left V 8 bases short and J 0 bases short, with 13 bases between. CDR3 sequence (DNA): TGTGCCAGCGCCAAAGGGGCGATGAACACTGAAGCTTTCTTT. Translated: CASAKGAMNTEAFF.

The chain has TRBV28 and TRBJ2-1; D gene ambiguous. CDR1 is MDHEN and CDR2 is SYDVKM in the germline V gene. V lost 8 bases to trimming and J lost 0 bases, with 8 bases between them. The CDR3 is 13 amino acids. The CDR3 DNA sequence: TGTGCCAGCTGGCGGAGCTCCTACAATGAGCAGTTCTTC. Its protein product is CASWRSSYNEQFF.

The chain combines TRBV19 with TRBJ1-5; D perhaps matches TRBD1 (5 bases). V was pared by 4 bases and J by 2 bases, with 12 bases between. CDR1 LNHDA and CDR2 SQIVND come from the germline V gene (reference sequence). The CDR3 is 15 residues long. The CDR3 DNA reads as TGTGCCAGTAGTAGGGGGGGTCGGGGCAATCAGCCCCAGCATTTT. Its protein product is CASSRGGRGNQPQHF.

This clone was recorded a few times. The gene calls are TRBV11-1 and TRBJ1-6; no clear D gene. The germline CDR1 and CDR2 sequences are SGHAT and FQDESV (reference sequence). CDR3 length: 16 amino acids. Trimming took 1 base from V and 7 from J, leaving 14 bases between them. The CDR3 sequence: CASSLVGGRWNSPLHF. DNA for the CDR3: TGTGCCAGCAGCTTAGTTGGCGGGAGATGGAATTCACCCCTCCACTTT.

This chain connects TRBV3-1 (or the pseudogene TRBV3-2) to TRBJ2-1; D unresolved. This CDR3 is built from 13 residues. Germline CDR1 reads LGHDT; CDR2 reads YNNKEL (reference sequence). V lost 1 base to trimming and J lost 4 bases, with 5 bases between them. This CDR3 is CASSQVQYNEQFF. The CDR3 DNA follows: TGTGCCAGCAGCCAAGTCCAGTACAATGAGCAGTTCTTC.

The rearrangement uses TRBV11-2 and TRBJ1-4; 9 nucleotides agree with TRBD1. J was trimmed by 4 bases and V by 4 bases; bases with no gene match: 1. Germline assignment: CDR1 SGHAT and CDR2 FQNNGV. The CDR3 is 14 residues long. The CDR3 DNA reads as TGTGCCAGCAGCTGGGGACAGGGTAATGAAAAACTGTTTTTT. Its translation: CASSWGQGNEKLFF. The variable domain in full, with the rest retrieved from reference TRBV11-2 and TRBJ1-4, is EAGVAQSPRYKIIEKRQSVAFWCNPISGHATLYWYQQILGQGPKLLIQFQNNGVVDDSQLPKDRFSAERLKGVDSTLKIQPAKLEDSAVYLCASSWGQGNEKLFFGSGTQLSVL.

As for this clone: Other DNA sequences in the same sample also yield this CDR3. The CDR3 loop is CASSLKTGNGYTF. In DNA form, the CDR3 reads TGTGCCAGCAGCCTAAAGACAGGGAACGGCTACACCTTC. The chain employs TRBV7-2 and TRBJ1-2, with TRBD1 matching over 7 bases. CDR1 and CDR2 from the germline V gene are SGHTA and FQGNSA. There are 13 residues in the CDR3. With V trimmed by 5 bases and J by 8 bases, 8 bases remained unmatched. Using reference TRBV7-2 and TRBJ1-2 for the parts outside the CDR3, the full variable domain is GAGVSQSPSNKVTEKGKDVELRCDPISGHTALYWYRQSLGQGLEFLIYFQGNSAPDKSGLPSDRFSAERTGGSVSTLTIQRTQQEDSAVYLCASSLKTGNGYTFGSGTRLTVV.

In its sample, this clone was seen a few times. The genes are TRBV5-4 and TRBJ2-7; D perhaps matches TRBD1 (7 bases). The CDR3 has 13 residues. V lost 4 bases, J lost 5 bases, and 13 bases lay in between. Germline CDR1 SGHNT, CDR2 YYREEE (reference sequence). Here the CDR3 reads CASSRDREDEQYF. The CDR3, as DNA: TGTGCCAGCAGCCGCGACAGGGAGGACGAGCAGTACTTC.

The genes are TRBV11-2 and TRBJ2-5; D perhaps matches TRBD2 (6 bases). CDR3 length equals 16 residues. CDR1 and CDR2 (germline): SGHAT, FQNNGV. Trimming cost V 1 base and J 0 bases, with 12 bases left between them. The CDR3 loop is CASSLGGLAHQETQYF. The CDR3 DNA is TGTGCCAGCAGCTTAGGAGGTCTAGCGCACCAAGAGACCCAGTACTTC.

This sequence joins TRBV6-2 or TRBV6-3 and TRBJ2-7; D gene uncertain. The CDR3 is 12 amino acids. V was shortened by 2 bases and J by 4 bases, with 6 bases between the two germline ends. Germline V gene data show CDR1 as MNHEY and CDR2 as SVGEGT. The CDR3 sequence is CASSYDIYEQYF. The DNA of the CDR3 is TGTGCCAGCAGTTACGACATATACGAGCAGTACTTC.

The gene calls are TRBV6-6 and TRBJ1-1; 8 bases line up with TRBD1. CDR3 length equals 15 residues. CDR1 and CDR2 from the germline V gene are MNHNY and SVGAGI (reference sequence). After removal of 6 bases from V and 1 base from J, the junction contained 7 bases not matched to a gene. The CDR3 coding sequence is TGTGCCAGCAGGCCCGGGACAGGAAAGAACACTGAAGCTTTCTTT. Translated, it gives CASRPGTGKNTEAFF.

The chain couples TRBV14 to TRBJ1-2; 7 positions agree with TRBD1. Germline trimming cut 4 bases from V and 7 bases from J; bases unmatched to any gene: 6. This CDR3 contains 13 residues. Germline values: CDR1 SGHDN, CDR2 FVKESK. The CDR3 nucleotides read TGTGCCAGCAGCCCTCTCGACAGGGCTGGCTACACCTTC. Amino acids: CASSPLDRAGYTF.

The J gene is TRBJ2-3, the V gene TRBV24-1, with a possible D match to TRBD1 (5 bases). This CDR3 contains 16 residues. Between the trimmed V and J ends, which lost 3 bases and 1 base, there was a span of 13 bases. Germline lookup yields CDR1 KGHDR and CDR2 SFDVKD. CDR3 sequence reads: CATSDRQNPRTDTQYF. The DNA of the CDR3 is TGTGCCACCAGTGATCGACAGAACCCCCGCACAGATACGCAGTATTTT.

J is TRBJ2-5 and V is TRBV5-1; 9 positions match TRBD2. V lost 4 bases, J lost 3 bases, and 7 bases stayed unmatched. CDR1 is SGHRS and CDR2 is YFSETQ in the germline V gene. The CDR3 length is 15 residues. CDR3 in DNA: TGCGCCAGCAGCATTGGACTAGCGAGTGAAGAGACCCAGTACTTC. Encoded protein: CASSIGLASEETQYF. Using reference TRBV5-1 and TRBJ2-5 for the parts outside the CDR3, the full variable domain is KAGVTQTPRYLIKTRGQQVTLSCSPISGHRSVSWYQQTPGQGLQFLFEYFSETQRNKGNFPGRFSGRQFSNSRSEMNVSTLELGDSALYLCASSIGLASEETQYFGPGTRLLVL.

This rearrangement joins TRBV5-1 to TRBJ1-4, with TRBD1 matching over 8 bases. The V gene end was trimmed by 1 base and the J gene end by 0 bases; junction bases not matched to a gene: 2. Germline assignment: CDR1 SGHRS and CDR2 YFSETQ. The length of the CDR3 is 16 residues. The CDR3 protein is CASSLQDRATNEKLFF. The CDR3 bases are TGCGCCAGCAGCTTGCAGGACAGGGCAACTAATGAAAAACTGTTTTTT.

V usage is TRBV28 and J usage is TRBJ2-7; 12 bases are shared with TRBD2. Germline loops: CDR1 MDHEN, CDR2 SYDVKM. Trimming at V came to 6 bases and at J to 3 bases, leaving 15 bases not matched to a gene. The CDR3 runs to 18 residues. The CDR3 sequence: CASSRWTSGATRSYEQYF. CDR3 sequence (DNA): TGTGCCAGCAGCCGATGGACTAGCGGGGCTACACGCAGCTACGAGCAGTACTTC.

This clone was counted a single time. The chain uses TRBV27 and TRBJ2-1; 8 nucleotides line up with TRBD1. Trimming cost V 6 bases and J 5 bases; bases outside gene matches: 12. CDR1 is MNHEY and CDR2 is SMNVEV in the germline V gene (reference sequence). The CDR3 is 16 residues long. CDR3 nucleotide sequence: TGTGCCAGCAGCTTTCCCCGGGGACAGGCGAACAATGAGCAGTTCTTC. Its translation: CASSFPRGQANNEQFF.

The chain has TRBV7-2 and TRBJ2-5; D perhaps matches TRBD1 (5 bases). The CDR3 runs 14 residues. Trimming took off 3 bases at V and 2 bases at J, with 10 bases between the two ends. Germline V gene data show CDR1 as SGHTA and CDR2 as FQGNSA. The CDR3 loop is CASSLVWTQETQYF. In DNA, the CDR3 is TGTGCCAGCAGCTTGGTTTGGACACAAGAGACCCAGTACTTC.